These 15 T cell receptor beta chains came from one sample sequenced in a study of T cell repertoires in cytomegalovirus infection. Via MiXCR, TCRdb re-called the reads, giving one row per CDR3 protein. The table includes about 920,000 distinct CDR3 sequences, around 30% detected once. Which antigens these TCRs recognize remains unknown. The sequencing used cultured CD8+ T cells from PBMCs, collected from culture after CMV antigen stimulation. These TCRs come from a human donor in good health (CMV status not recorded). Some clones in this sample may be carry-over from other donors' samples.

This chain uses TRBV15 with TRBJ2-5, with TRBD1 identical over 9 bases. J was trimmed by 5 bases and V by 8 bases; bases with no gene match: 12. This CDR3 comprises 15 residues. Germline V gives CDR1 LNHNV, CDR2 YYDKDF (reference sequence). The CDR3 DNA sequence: TGTGCCACCCTACCGGGACAGGGTGTGCGGGAGACCCAGTACTTC. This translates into CATLPGQGVRETQYF.

CDR3 loop: CAISERQGTSTDTQYF. The CDR3 nucleotides are TGTGCCATCAGTGAGCGACAGGGTACTAGCACAGATACGCAGTATTTT. The rearrangement links TRBV10-3 to TRBJ2-3, with 7 nucleotides matching TRBD1. From germline, CDR1 is ENHRY and CDR2 SYGVKD. The CDR3 covers 16 residues. V dropped 2 bases and J dropped 0; count of bases not matched to a gene: 5.

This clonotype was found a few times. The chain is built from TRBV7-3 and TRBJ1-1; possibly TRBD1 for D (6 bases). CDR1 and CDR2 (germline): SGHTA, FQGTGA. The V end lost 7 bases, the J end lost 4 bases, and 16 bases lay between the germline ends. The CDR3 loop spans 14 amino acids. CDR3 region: CASKRGATGTEAFF. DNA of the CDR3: TGTGCCAGCAAACGGGGGGCGACGGGCACTGAAGCTTTCTTT. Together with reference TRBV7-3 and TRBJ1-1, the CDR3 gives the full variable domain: GAGVSQTPSNKVTEKGKYVELRCDPISGHTALYWYRQSLGQGPEFLIYFQGTGAADDSGLPNDRFFAVRPEGSVSTLKIQRTERGDSAVYLCASKRGATGTEAFFGQGTRLTVV.

CDR3 sequence: CASSPGQGLDNSPLHF. DNA of the CDR3: TGTGCCAGCAGCCCTGGACAGGGGCTGGATAATTCACCCCTCCACTTT. The chain couples TRBV7-6 to TRBJ1-6, with 9 bases aligning to TRBD1. The CDR3 covers 16 residues. The J segment lost 5 bases and the V segment lost 5 bases, leaving 7 bases of the junction unmatched. Germline CDR1 is SGHVS and CDR2 is FNYEAQ. Full variable domain (missing parts from reference TRBV7-6 and TRBJ1-6): GAGVSQSPRYKVTKRGQDVALRCDPISGHVSLYWYRQALGQGPEFLTYFNYEAQQDKSGLPNDRFSAERPEGSISTLTIQRTEQRDSAMYRCASSPGQGLDNSPLHFGNGTRLTVT.

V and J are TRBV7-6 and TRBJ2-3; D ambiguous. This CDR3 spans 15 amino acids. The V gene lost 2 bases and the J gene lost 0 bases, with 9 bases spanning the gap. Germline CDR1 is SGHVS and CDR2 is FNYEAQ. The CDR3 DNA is TGTGCCAGCAGCTTAAACCCCGGAAGCACAGATACGCAGTATTTT. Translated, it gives CASSLNPGSTDTQYF.

The CDR3 DNA follows: TGTGCCAGCAGTTTTATCAAGACTGAAGCTTTCTTT. Translated: CASSFIKTEAFF. The chain links TRBV12-3 or TRBV12-4 to TRBJ1-1, with D uncertain. The CDR3 spans 12 residues. Trimming took 3 bases from V and 5 from J, leaving 7 bases between them.

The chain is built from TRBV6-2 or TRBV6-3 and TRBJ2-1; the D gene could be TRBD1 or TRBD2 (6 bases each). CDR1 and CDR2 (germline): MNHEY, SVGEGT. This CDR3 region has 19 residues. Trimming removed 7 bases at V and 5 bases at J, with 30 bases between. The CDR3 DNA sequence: TGTGCCAGCACCTCACTGGGGGCGAGGATTAGCGGAGGCGACAATGAGCAGTTCTTC. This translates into CASTSLGARISGGDNEQFF.

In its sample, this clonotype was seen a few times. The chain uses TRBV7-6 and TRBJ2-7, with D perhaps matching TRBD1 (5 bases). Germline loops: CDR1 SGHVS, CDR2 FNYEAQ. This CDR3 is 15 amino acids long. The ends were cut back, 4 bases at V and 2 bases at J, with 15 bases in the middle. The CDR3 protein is CASSSERGFPYEQYF. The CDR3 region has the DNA TGTGCCAGCAGCTCGGAAAGGGGCTTCCCCTACGAGCAGTACTTC.

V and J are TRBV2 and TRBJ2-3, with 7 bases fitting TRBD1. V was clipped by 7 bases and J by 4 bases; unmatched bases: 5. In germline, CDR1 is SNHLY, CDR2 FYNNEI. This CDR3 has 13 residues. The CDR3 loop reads CASNDRVSDTQYF. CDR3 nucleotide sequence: TGTGCCAGCAACGACAGGGTTTCAGATACGCAGTATTTT. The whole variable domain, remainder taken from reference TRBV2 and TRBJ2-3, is EPEVTQTPSHQVTQMGQEVILRCVPISNHLYFYWYRQILGQKVEFLVSFYNNEISEKSEIFDDQFSVERPDGSNFTLKIRSTKLEDSAMYFCASNDRVSDTQYFGPGTRLTVL.

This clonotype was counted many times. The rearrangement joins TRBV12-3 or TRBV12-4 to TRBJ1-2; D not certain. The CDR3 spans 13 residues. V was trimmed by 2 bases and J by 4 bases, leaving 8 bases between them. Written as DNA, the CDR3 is TGTGCCAGCAGTTTAAGCTTACTCTATGGCTACACCTTC. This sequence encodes CASSLSLLYGYTF.

The CDR3 DNA follows: TGTGCCAGCAGTCCCGTCGGGATAGACAATGAGCAGTTCTTC. Its protein is CASSPVGIDNEQFF. The chain is built from TRBV27 and TRBJ2-1, with a weak D call TRBD2 (5 bases). CDR3 length: 14 amino acids. In germline, CDR1 is MNHEY, CDR2 SMNVEV (reference sequence). V was trimmed by 5 bases and J by 5 bases, leaving 13 bases between them.

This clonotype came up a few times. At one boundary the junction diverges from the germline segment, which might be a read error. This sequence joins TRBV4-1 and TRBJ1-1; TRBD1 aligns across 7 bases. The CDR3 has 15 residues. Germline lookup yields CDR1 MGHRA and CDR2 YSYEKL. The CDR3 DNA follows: TGTGCCAGCAGTCCAAGTACAGGGGAAGACAGTGAAGCTTTCTTT. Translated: CASSPSTGEDSEAFF.

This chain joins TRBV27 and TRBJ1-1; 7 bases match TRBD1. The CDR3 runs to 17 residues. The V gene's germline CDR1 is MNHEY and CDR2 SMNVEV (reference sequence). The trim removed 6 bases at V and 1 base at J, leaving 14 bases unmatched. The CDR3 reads CASSYSMTGLGNTEAFF. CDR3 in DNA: TGTGCCAGCAGCTATTCTATGACAGGGTTGGGGAACACTGAAGCTTTCTTT.

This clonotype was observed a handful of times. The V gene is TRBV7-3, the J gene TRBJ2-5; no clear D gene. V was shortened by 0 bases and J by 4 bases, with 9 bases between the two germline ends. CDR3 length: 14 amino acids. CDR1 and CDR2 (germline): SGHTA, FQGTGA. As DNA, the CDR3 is TGTGCCAGCAGCTTAACAGGGCTAAGAGAGACCCAGTACTTC. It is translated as CASSLTGLRETQYF. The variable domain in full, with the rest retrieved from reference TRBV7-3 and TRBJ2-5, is GAGVSQTPSNKVTEKGKYVELRCDPISGHTALYWYRQSLGQGPEFLIYFQGTGAADDSGLPNDRFFAVRPEGSVSTLKIQRTERGDSAVYLCASSLTGLRETQYFGPGTRLLVL.

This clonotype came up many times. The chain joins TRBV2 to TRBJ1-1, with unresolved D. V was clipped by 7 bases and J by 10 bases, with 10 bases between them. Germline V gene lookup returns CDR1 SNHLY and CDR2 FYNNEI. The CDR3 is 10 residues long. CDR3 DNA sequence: TGTGCCAGCACGAAGAATGGAGCTTTCTTT. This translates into CASTKNGAFF.